The 24 T cell receptor beta chains presented below share a single source sample, sequenced in a study of cytomegalovirus exposure and HLA in healthy donors. The PCR had 60 Vbeta and 13 Jbeta primers. Using immunoSEQ multiplex PCR, the repertoire was profiled, and TCRdb retains in-frame clones only, with some absent. In the table there are about 150,000 clones, roughly 80% of which are singletons. Material: PBMCs. These receptors were collected from a man younger than 30 in good health and CMV-seronegative.

The rearrangement uses TRBV25-1 and TRBJ2-1, with TRBD2 matching 9 bases. J was trimmed by 0 bases and V by 4 bases; bases with no gene match: 4. The CDR3 loop spans 16 amino acids. From germline, CDR1 is MGHDK and CDR2 SYGVNS. CDR3 in DNA: TGTGCCAGCAGTGTTAATAGCGGGAGCTCCTACAATGAGCAGTTCTTC. This codes for CASSVNSGSSYNEQFF.

This chain links TRBV9 with TRBJ2-3; D gene uncertain. V was pared by 4 bases and J by 1 base, with 19 bases between. Germline V gene lookup returns CDR1 SGDLS and CDR2 YYNGEE. The CDR3 sequence is 17 residues long. DNA for the CDR3: TGTGCCAGCAGCCCTCCAACCTCGACTTTAGGCACAGATACGCAGTATTTT. Translating gives CASSPPTSTLGTDTQYF.

The chain recombines TRBV27 with TRBJ2-3; no definite D call. V was trimmed by 0 bases and J by 0 bases, leaving 7 bases between them. CDR3 size: 15 residues. Germline loops: CDR1 MNHEY, CDR2 SMNVEV (reference sequence). The CDR3 region is CASSLSPGSTDTQYF. The CDR3, as DNA: TGTGCCAGCAGTTTATCCCCCGGTAGCACAGATACGCAGTATTTT.

V is TRBV6-4 and J is TRBJ2-1; 8 bases map to TRBD2. The CDR3 consists of 16 residues. CDR1 and CDR2 (germline): MRHNA, SNTAGT. V shed 2 bases, J shed 5 bases, and the junction held 8 bases outside the gene matches. The CDR3 is CASSDASGGPHNEQFF. CDR3 coding DNA: TGTGCCAGCAGTGACGCGTCGGGAGGGCCTCACAATGAGCAGTTCTTC.

In its sample, this clone was seen once. The chain's CDR3 is CASTRTGSEQYF. The CDR3 nucleotides read TGTGCCAGCACCAGAACAGGGTCCGAGCAGTACTTC. V and J are TRBV7-2 and TRBJ2-7; tentative D call: TRBD1 (6 bases). Germline V CDR1 and CDR2: SGHTA, FQGNSA. The length of the CDR3 is 12 residues. Trimming stripped 7 bases from V and 6 bases from J, with 13 bases between.

The V gene is TRBV7-6, the J gene TRBJ2-7, with no clear D. The CDR3 extends over 14 amino acids. Per germline, CDR1 SGHVS and CDR2 FNYEAQ. The V gene lost 3 bases and the J gene lost 0 bases, with 9 bases spanning the gap. The CDR3 DNA reads as TGTGCCAGCAGCTTTGTGTCAGACTCCTACGAGCAGTACTTC. Its protein is CASSFVSDSYEQYF.

This chain links TRBV6-6 with TRBJ2-7, with 10 bases identical to TRBD1. The V gene end was trimmed by 5 bases and the J gene end by 7 bases; junction bases not matched to a gene: 5. The CDR3 extends over 13 amino acids. The germline V gene encodes CDR1 MNHNY and CDR2 SVGAGI (reference sequence). CDR3 region: CASSGQGGREQYF. As DNA, the CDR3 is TGTGCCAGCAGTGGACAGGGGGGAAGGGAGCAGTACTTC.

This clone is a singleton in its sample. The chain employs TRBV4-3 and TRBJ1-2; D is unclear. This CDR3 comprises 15 residues. Germline V gene lookup returns CDR1 LGHNA and CDR2 YSLEER. V was shortened by 0 bases and J by 2 bases, with 10 bases between the two germline ends. The CDR3 here is CASSQERAGNYGYTF. The CDR3 bases are TGCGCCAGCAGCCAAGAACGAGCCGGGAACTATGGCTACACCTTC.

Note on this clone: Other DNA sequences in the same sample also yield this CDR3. This chain links TRBV5-4 with TRBJ1-1, with D uncertain. Germline V gene data show CDR1 as SGHNT and CDR2 as YYREEE (reference sequence). The CDR3 has 15 amino acids. V was pared by 0 bases and J by 1 base, with 10 bases between. CDR3 DNA sequence: TGTGCCAGCAGCTTGGTAGCGGGTGGGAACACTGAAGCTTTCTTT. Translating gives CASSLVAGGNTEAFF.

The chain links TRBV2 to TRBJ2-7; D call uncertain. Deletions cut 7 bases from V and 3 bases from J, with 13 bases between. The germline V gene has CDR1 SNHLY and CDR2 FYNNEI. The CDR3 is 13 residues long. The CDR3 DNA reads TGTGCCAGCATCGACTCCACCAACTACGAGCAGTACTTC. Residues: CASIDSTNYEQYF.

The V gene is TRBV7-8, the J gene TRBJ2-5, with 8 nucleotides matching TRBD1. J gave up 4 bases and V 5 bases, and 6 bases lay outside the gene matches. From germline, CDR1 is SGHVS and CDR2 FQNEAQ. The CDR3 has 14 amino acids. CDR3 in DNA: TGTGCCAGCAGCCCGAGGACAGGGACAGAGACCCAGTACTTC. The encoded protein is CASSPRTGTETQYF. Complete variable domain (other parts from reference TRBV7-8 and TRBJ2-5): GAGVSQSPRYKVAKRGQDVALRCDPISGHVSLFWYQQALGQGPEFLTYFQNEAQLDKSGLPSDRFFAERPEGSVSTLKIQRTQQEDSAVYLCASSPRTGTETQYFGPGTRLLVL.

The chain couples TRBV5-1 to TRBJ1-5, with 7 positions matching TRBD1. Germline CDR1 SGHRS, CDR2 YFSETQ. The ends lost 4 bases at V and 4 bases at J; junction bases unmatched: 8. CDR3 size: 15 residues. The CDR3 region is CASSPNDRENQPQHF. The CDR3 DNA is TGCGCCAGCAGCCCAAACGACAGGGAGAATCAGCCCCAGCATTTT. The variable domain in full, with the rest retrieved from reference TRBV5-1 and TRBJ1-5, is KAGVTQTPRYLIKTRGQQVTLSCSPISGHRSVSWYQQTPGQGLQFLFEYFSETQRNKGNFPGRFSGRQFSNSRSEMNVSTLELGDSALYLCASSPNDRENQPQHFGDGTRLSIL.

The chain links TRBV29-1 to TRBJ2-7, with TRBD2 matching over 9 bases. Germline V gene data show CDR1 as SQVTM and CDR2 as ANQGSEA. The length of the CDR3 is 13 residues. The V and J ends lost 6 bases and 1 base, in that order; junction bases with no gene match: 4. DNA of the CDR3: TGCAGCGTGGAGACTAGCGGATCCTACGAGCAGTACTTC. Translation gives CSVETSGSYEQYF.

A few counts support this clone. The chain employs TRBV2 and TRBJ2-3; tentative D call: TRBD1 (5 bases). V was shortened by 10 bases and J by 3 bases, with 17 bases between the two germline ends. CDR3 length: 14 residues. Per the germline V gene, CDR1 is SNHLY and CDR2 is FYNNEI. The CDR3 DNA reads as TGTGCCACTCAGGAAATGGGGCGGACAGATACGCAGTATTTT. It codes for CATQEMGRTDTQYF.

This chain uses TRBV4-1 with TRBJ2-3, with TRBD2 matching over 7 bases. In germline, CDR1 is MGHRA, CDR2 YSYEKL. The CDR3 spans 17 residues. Unmatched junction bases numbered 7, after V lost 0 bases and J lost 1 base. The CDR3 DNA sequence: TGCGCCAGCAGCCAAGAGGCCCCTGGGGGGGGCACAGATACGCAGTATTTT. Translated, it gives CASSQEAPGGGTDTQYF.

The genes are TRBV6-1 and TRBJ1-5; no reliable D call. This CDR3 has 13 amino acids. Per germline, CDR1 MNHNS and CDR2 SASEGT. Trimming removed 7 bases from V and 3 bases from J, with 10 bases in between. The CDR3 region is CASTRELNQPQHF. CDR3 DNA: TGTGCCAGCACCCGGGAACTCAATCAGCCCCAGCATTTT.

This clone was found many times. The chain employs TRBV4-3 and TRBJ2-3; perhaps TRBD1 as D (7 bases). Per the germline V gene, CDR1 is LGHNA and CDR2 is YSLEER. V dropped 0 bases and J dropped 1 base, with 11 bases sitting between them. CDR3 length equals 16 residues. The CDR3 coding sequence is TGCGCCAGCAGCCAAGATGGAGGGGGCGGCACAGATACGCAGTATTTT. It yields the protein CASSQDGGGGTDTQYF.

This chain joins TRBV7-2 and TRBJ1-1, with TRBD1 matching over 7 bases. This CDR3 is 13 amino acids long. In germline, CDR1 is SGHTA, CDR2 FQGNSA. Trimming removed 4 bases from V and 10 bases from J; junction bases left unmatched: 9. The CDR3 sequence is CASSSGQGVGAFF. CDR3 bases: TGTGCCAGCAGCTCGGGGCAGGGGGTTGGAGCTTTCTTT.

V gene TRBV19 combines with J gene TRBJ1-1; D remains ambiguous. The germline gives CDR1 LNHDA, CDR2 SQIVND (reference sequence). The V end lost 6 bases, the J end lost 11 bases, and 13 bases lay between the germline ends. CDR3 length: 11 amino acids. The CDR3: CASRSFEAAFF. CDR3 DNA sequence: TGTGCCAGTAGGAGTTTTGAGGCTGCTTTCTTT.

V is TRBV5-1 and J is TRBJ2-1; tentatively, D is TRBD2 (6 bases). Deletions cut 0 bases from V and 0 bases from J, with 7 bases between. The germline V gene encodes CDR1 SGHRS and CDR2 YFSETQ. The length of the CDR3 is 15 residues. The CDR3 nucleotides read TGCGCCAGCAGCTTGGACGGGAGCTCCTACAATGAGCAGTTCTTC. Its protein product is CASSLDGSSYNEQFF.

V usage is TRBV4-1 and J usage is TRBJ1-1; the match to TRBD1 covers 11 bases. J gave up 6 bases and V 5 bases, and 5 bases lay outside the gene matches. The CDR3 runs to 14 residues. Germline-derived CDR1 and CDR2 are MGHRA and YSYEKL. The CDR3 coding sequence is TGCGCCAGCAGCTTAGGGACAGGGGGTGCTGAAGCTTTCTTT. Translation gives CASSLGTGGAEAFF.

The gene calls are TRBV19 and TRBJ1-4; D is unresolved. Germline V gene data show CDR1 as LNHDA and CDR2 as SQIVND (reference sequence). V was clipped by 7 bases and J by 4 bases, with 7 bases between them. The CDR3 spans 12 residues. The CDR3 sequence is CASNGNNEKLFF. In nucleotides, the CDR3 is TGTGCCAGTAACGGTAATAATGAAAAACTGTTTTTT.

CDR3 sequence reads: CASSLGESGGYTF. The CDR3 DNA reads as TGCGCCAGCAGCTTGGGGGAGTCGGGGGGCTACACCTTC. The rearrangement links TRBV5-1 to TRBJ1-2; unclear D gene. The germline V and J ends were trimmed by 0 bases and 8 bases, with 11 bases remaining between them. The CDR3 sequence is 13 residues long. Germline V gives CDR1 SGHRS, CDR2 YFSETQ.

The chain carries TRBV19 and TRBJ2-2; no clear D. The germline gives CDR1 LNHDA, CDR2 SQIVND (reference sequence). The CDR3 length is 16 residues. V shed 7 bases and J shed 0 bases, with 15 bases lying between them. CDR3 coding DNA: TGTGCCAGTAAATTCGGCAGCGCGGCGAACACCGGGGAGCTGTTTTTT. It specifies CASKFGSAANTGELFF.